Below, 28 T cell receptor beta chains from the same sample are listed, as sequenced in a study of neurological immune-mediated disorders. Each CDR3 protein is one row after TCRdb ran MiXCR on the 5' RACE reads. This table has tens of thousands of distinct CDR3 sequences, about 5% appearing once. The sample comprised CD4+ T cells from blood. These receptor sequences come from a woman younger than 35 with multiple sclerosis.

This clonotype has a count of ten or more. The rearrangement links TRBV7-2 to TRBJ1-6, with D perhaps matching TRBD1 (5 bases). Germline CDR1 is SGHTA and CDR2 is FQGNSA. The CDR3 runs to 15 residues. V was pared by 4 bases and J by 6 bases, with 13 bases between. Written as DNA, the CDR3 is TGTGCCAGCAGCTCCGGGGGAGGAGTTAATTCACCCCTCCACTTT. Translating it yields CASSSGGGVNSPLHF.

This clonotype has a count of ten or more. The rearrangement joins TRBV30 to TRBJ1-5; 8 bases agree with TRBD1. The V and J ends lost 0 bases and 7 bases, in that order; junction bases with no gene match: 5. CDR3 length equals 14 residues. Germline assignment: CDR1 GTSNPN and CDR2 SVGIG (reference sequence). In nucleotides, the CDR3 is TGTGCCTGGAGTGTACAGGGGGGGAGACAGCCCCAGCATTTT. Protein sequence: CAWSVQGGRQPQHF.

This clonotype came up many times. This sequence joins TRBV29-1 and TRBJ2-1; perhaps TRBD1 as D (6 bases). V was trimmed by 2 bases and J by 0 bases, leaving 14 bases between them. The germline CDR1 and CDR2 sequences are SQVTM and ANQGSEA. The length of the CDR3 is 16 residues. The CDR3 here is CSVESPGHSSYNEQFF. The CDR3 nucleotides are TGCAGCGTTGAATCACCGGGACATAGCTCCTACAATGAGCAGTTCTTC.

There are many counts of this clonotype. This chain connects TRBV11-2 to TRBJ2-5, with D uncertain. Deletions cut 5 bases from V and 4 bases from J, with 8 bases between. This CDR3 comprises 12 residues. Per germline, CDR1 SGHAT and CDR2 FQNNGV. The CDR3 protein is CASSPSRETQYF. CDR3 coding DNA: TGTGCCAGCAGCCCCTCCAGAGAGACCCAGTACTTC.

This clonotype was seen many times. The V and J genes are TRBV7-2 and TRBJ2-1, with 7 bases aligning to TRBD1. Germline V lookup: CDR1 SGHTA, CDR2 FQGNSA. V trimming: 4 bases; J trimming: 2 bases; junction bases outside the gene matches: 5. The CDR3 contains 15 residues. This CDR3 reads CASSSSGQTYNEQFF. The CDR3 coding sequence is TGTGCCAGCAGCTCTTCGGGACAGACCTACAATGAGCAGTTCTTC.

In its sample, this clonotype was seen many times. V usage is TRBV3-1 and J usage is TRBJ1-2; D is ambiguous. There are 14 residues in the CDR3. Trimming shortened V by 4 bases and J by 8 bases, and 17 bases separated the two germline ends. Per germline, CDR1 LGHDT and CDR2 YNNKEL (reference sequence). The CDR3 coding sequence is TGTGCCAGCAGCCTAGAACCCCGGGTTAGAGGCTACACCTTC. Translation: CASSLEPRVRGYTF.

This clonotype was counted at least ten times. This chain links TRBV20-1 with TRBJ2-1, with 7 bases lining up with TRBD2. Germline assignment: CDR1 DFQATT and CDR2 SNEGSKA (reference sequence). The CDR3 runs 12 residues. Trimming cost V 1 base and J 7 bases; bases outside gene matches: 1. The CDR3 DNA reads as TGCAGTGCTAGAGGGGGGGGGAATGAGCAGTTCTTC. Its protein is CSARGGGNEQFF.

The rearrangement uses TRBV15 and TRBJ2-1; TRBD2 matches 9 bases. Trimming took 3 bases from V and 0 from J; bases not matched to a gene: 3. Per the germline V gene, CDR1 is LNHNV and CDR2 is YYDKDF (reference sequence). This CDR3 has 16 amino acids. The CDR3 here is CATSSMRGGSYNEQFF. The CDR3 DNA sequence: TGTGCCACCAGCAGCATGCGGGGGGGCTCCTACAATGAGCAGTTCTTC. Looking up the rest from reference TRBV15 and TRBJ2-1 gives the full variable domain: DAMVIQNPRYQVTQFGKPVTLSCSQTLNHNVMYWYQQKSSQAPKLLFHYYDKDFNNEADTPDNFQSRRPNTSFCFLDIRSPGLGDTAMYLCATSSMRGGSYNEQFFGPGTRLTVL.

This clonotype was seen ten or more times. The V and J genes are TRBV12-3 or TRBV12-4 and TRBJ2-1, with 16 bases identical to TRBD2. The V gene end was trimmed by 5 bases and the J gene end by 1 base; junction bases not matched to a gene: 8. The CDR3 is made up of 19 amino acids. The CDR3 nucleotides read TGTGCCAGCAGTCCTGGGACTAGCGGGAGGGTTCGGTCCTACAATGAGCAGTTCTTC. Protein sequence: CASSPGTSGRVRSYNEQFF.

DNA for the CDR3: TGTGCCAGCAGCTTGGAGGCACAGGGTGGCAATCAGCCCCAGCATTTT. It yields the protein CASSLEAQGGNQPQHF. The chain links TRBV5-5 to TRBJ1-5; the D gene is possibly TRBD1 (6 bases). The V gene's germline CDR1 is SGHKS and CDR2 YYEKEE (reference sequence). This CDR3 region has 16 residues. The V and J ends lost 0 bases and 2 bases respectively, with 12 bases between them.

This clonotype has ten or more counts. J is TRBJ2-2 and V is TRBV5-1; D is perhaps TRBD2 (6 bases). V lost 6 bases, J lost 2 bases, and 14 bases lay in between. The germline V gene encodes CDR1 SGHRS and CDR2 YFSETQ. The CDR3 is 15 residues long. In nucleotides, the CDR3 is TGCGCCAGCACCGCCCTCGGGACTAACACCGGGGAGCTGTTTTTT. Its protein is CASTALGTNTGELFF.

This clonotype was observed many times. J is TRBJ2-4 and V is TRBV9; D unresolved. There are 13 residues in the CDR3. Trimming took off 4 bases at V and 2 bases at J, with 7 bases between the two ends. Germline V gene lookup returns CDR1 SGDLS and CDR2 YYNGEE. The chain's CDR3 is CASSLTTKNIQYF. CDR3 sequence (DNA): TGTGCCAGCAGCCTCACAACCAAAAACATTCAGTACTTC.

This clonotype was seen at least ten times. The V gene is TRBV5-1, the J gene TRBJ2-1; D is ambiguous. Trimming took off 0 bases at V and 0 bases at J, with 4 bases between the two ends. Germline V gives CDR1 SGHRS, CDR2 YFSETQ. The CDR3 has 14 residues. CDR3 in amino acids: CASSLDSSYNEQFF. CDR3 nucleotide sequence: TGCGCCAGCAGCTTGGACAGCTCCTACAATGAGCAGTTCTTC. Drawing the rest from reference TRBV5-1 and TRBJ2-1, the complete variable domain is KAGVTQTPRYLIKTRGQQVTLSCSPISGHRSVSWYQQTPGQGLQFLFEYFSETQRNKGNFPGRFSGRQFSNSRSEMNVSTLELGDSALYLCASSLDSSYNEQFFGPGTRLTVL.

This clonotype rates as medium-sized (0.01 to 0.1%). V and J are TRBV10-3 and TRBJ2-5; 7 bases fit TRBD1. The V gene end was trimmed by 6 bases and the J gene end by 2 bases; junction bases not matched to a gene: 3. This CDR3 region has 13 residues. CDR1 is ENHRY and CDR2 is SYGVKD in the germline V gene. CDR3 protein: CAISVDRQETQYF. The CDR3 DNA is TGTGCCATCAGCGTGGACAGGCAAGAGACCCAGTACTTC.

This clonotype was found many times. The gene calls are TRBV4-2 and TRBJ2-5, with D uncertain. CDR1 is LGHNA, CDR2 YNFKEQ, per germline. Trimming took 0 bases from V and 7 from J, leaving 3 bases between them. The CDR3 has 11 amino acids. The CDR3 here is CASSQEGTQYF. The CDR3 nucleotides are TGTGCCAGCAGCCAAGAAGGGACCCAGTACTTC.

In its sample, this clonotype was seen many times. The chain combines TRBV29-1 with TRBJ2-3, with D unclear. The length of the CDR3 is 12 residues. Germline V lookup: CDR1 SQVTM, CDR2 ANQGSEA. Trimming removed 5 bases at V and 1 base at J, with 7 bases between. CDR3 nucleotides: TGCAGCGTTAAGCGTGGCACAGATACGCAGTATTTT. Translated: CSVKRGTDTQYF.

At least ten counts were recorded for this clonotype. The V and J genes are TRBV7-3 and TRBJ2-1; D gene uncertain. V gave up 5 bases and J gave up 5 bases, with 10 bases separating them. The germline V gene has CDR1 SGHTA and CDR2 FQGTGA. This CDR3 spans 13 amino acids. CDR3 DNA sequence: TGTGCCAGCAGCCCTAACCTGGACAATGAGCAGTTCTTC. This encodes CASSPNLDNEQFF.

This clonotype was picked up many times. V is TRBV3-1 and J is TRBJ1-2; 9 nucleotides match TRBD1. Trimming at V came to 1 base and at J to 2 bases, leaving 17 bases not matched to a gene. CDR1 is LGHDT and CDR2 is YNNKEL in the germline V gene (reference sequence). The CDR3 is 20 residues long. CDR3 sequence (DNA): TGTGCCAGCAGCCAAGCCGGAACAGGGGGCAGTCCCCCTTTCAACTATGGCTACACCTTC. This sequence encodes CASSQAGTGGSPPFNYGYTF.

This clonotype came up many times. This rearrangement joins TRBV12-3 or TRBV12-4 to TRBJ2-3, with no clear D. V was trimmed by 2 bases and J by 2 bases, leaving 8 bases between them. There are 14 residues in the CDR3. CDR3 sequence: CASSLSRPTDTQYF. The CDR3 DNA sequence: TGTGCCAGCAGTTTATCCCGACCCACAGATACGCAGTATTTT.

This clonotype was seen at least ten times. The chain links TRBV20-1 to TRBJ1-1, with a tentative D call TRBD1 (5 bases). Trimming left V 0 bases short and J 6 bases short, with 11 bases between. CDR1 and CDR2 from the germline V gene are DFQATT and SNEGSKA (reference sequence). CDR3 length: 13 amino acids. CDR3 residues: CSAREAGFSEAFF. Here the CDR3 DNA reads TGCAGTGCTAGAGAGGCAGGGTTTTCTGAAGCTTTCTTT.

This clonotype occurred many times. The V call is TRBV5-1, the J call TRBJ2-3, with 14 bases that match TRBD2. V dropped 2 bases and J dropped 0; count of bases not matched to a gene: 5. The V gene's germline CDR1 is SGHRS and CDR2 YFSETQ. The CDR3 has 18 amino acids. In nucleotides, the CDR3 is TGCGCCAGCAGCTTCGGACTAGCGGGGGGCCGCAGCACAGATACGCAGTATTTT. It codes for CASSFGLAGGRSTDTQYF.

This clonotype was found many times. This chain joins TRBV25-1 and TRBJ2-1; TRBD1 might be the D (6 bases). The germline V and J ends were trimmed by 6 bases and 8 bases, with 8 bases remaining between them. The CDR3 runs 11 residues. Looked up from germline, CDR1 is MGHDK and CDR2 is SYGVNS. CDR3 nucleotide sequence: TGTGCCAGCAGACACAGGGATGAGCAGTTCTTC. Its translation: CASRHRDEQFF.

The CDR3 sequence: CASSTLGRGIYNSPLHF. The DNA for the CDR3 is TGTGCCAGCAGTACTCTGGGGCGAGGGATTTATAATTCACCCCTCCACTTT. The chain couples TRBV2 to TRBJ1-6, with D perhaps TRBD1 (5 bases). V shed 5 bases and J shed 4 bases, with 18 bases lying between them. Germline V gives CDR1 SNHLY, CDR2 FYNNEI. There are 17 residues in the CDR3.

This clonotype came up many times. V and J are TRBV6-5 and TRBJ2-5, with TRBD1 as a possible D gene (5 bases). CDR1 MNHEY and CDR2 SVGAGI come from the germline V gene. This CDR3 spans 15 amino acids. Between the trimmed V and J ends, which lost 8 bases and 1 base, there was a span of 17 bases. The CDR3 is CASRSDSVPQETQYF. In DNA, the CDR3 is TGTGCCAGCCGCTCTGACAGCGTACCCCAAGAGACCCAGTACTTC.

The table lists this clonotype with many counts. CDR3 protein: CSARSPGPTDTQYF. CDR3 sequence (DNA): TGCAGTGCTCGATCTCCGGGGCCCACAGATACGCAGTATTTT. The rearrangement uses TRBV20-1 and TRBJ2-3; D may match TRBD1 or TRBD2 (5 bases each). The CDR3 loop spans 14 amino acids. The V gene lost 5 bases and the J gene lost 2 bases, with 14 bases spanning the gap. The germline CDR1 and CDR2 sequences are DFQATT and SNEGSKA (reference sequence).

This clonotype was detected many times. The chain uses TRBV4-3 and TRBJ2-5; D gene unclear. Trimming stripped 4 bases from V and 1 base from J, with 7 bases between. In germline, CDR1 is LGHNA, CDR2 YSLEER. The length of the CDR3 is 13 residues. As DNA, the CDR3 is TGCGCCAGCAGCCCTAGGACCCAAGAGACCCAGTACTTC. It encodes CASSPRTQETQYF.

This clonotype was found many times. This chain uses TRBV20-1 with TRBJ1-1; the D is unclear. This CDR3 contains 12 residues. Per germline, CDR1 DFQATT and CDR2 SNEGSKA (reference sequence). Trimming stripped 3 bases from V and 1 base from J, with 6 bases between. CDR3 loop: CSASRENTEAFF. The CDR3 DNA is TGCAGTGCTAGTCGGGAGAACACTGAAGCTTTCTTT.

This clonotype was seen at least ten times. The V and J genes are TRBV30 and TRBJ1-1; weak D call: TRBD1 (5 bases). V was shortened by 4 bases and J by 4 bases, with 19 bases between the two germline ends. The germline V gene encodes CDR1 GTSNPN and CDR2 SVGIG (reference sequence). CDR3 size: 15 residues. For the CDR3, the DNA is TGTGCCTGGAAAAAGAAGGGGCAGGGATCCACTGAAGCTTTCTTT. The encoded protein is CAWKKKGQGSTEAFF. The complete variable domain, with remaining parts taken from reference TRBV30 and TRBJ1-1, reads SQTIHQWPATLVQPVGSPLSLECTVEGTSNPNLYWYRQAAGRGLQLLFYSVGIGQISSEVPQNLSASRPQDRQFILSSKKLLLSDSGFYLCAWKKKGQGSTEAFFGQGTRLTVV.